This T cell receptor (beta chain) comes out of a study of cytomegalovirus exposure and HLA in healthy donors. 60 Vbeta and 13 Jbeta primers were used in PCR. Clones were sequenced by immunoSEQ multiplex PCR, and TCRdb holds only the in-frame ones, with some missing. Of around 150,000 clones listed, around three fifths were seen once; the top ten hold roughly 3.1%. Germline CDR1 reads MNHNY; CDR2 reads SVGAGI (reference sequence). Trimming cost V 4 bases and J 14 bases; bases outside gene matches: 10. CDR3 length: 13 amino acids. General observations from the study: Researchers counted around 160 TCR beta chains as cytomegalovirus-associated. In a later analysis, TCR beta V- and J-gene trimming was associated with a missense DCLRE1C variant. It is likely that the observed cluster of highly shared sequence variants was a sequencing artifact. The classifier reportedly diagnosed cytomegalovirus status with high specificity and sensitivity.

About this clone: The target antigen is unknown.

The chain carries TRBV6-6 and TRBJ2-1; TRBD2 matches 8 bases. This sequence was found in a woman aged 25 to 45 in good health and CMV-seropositive. The specimen sequenced was PBMCs. CDR3 loop: CASSSQAGGEEFF. For the CDR3, the DNA is TGTGCCAGCAGTTCCCAGGCGGGGGGTGAAGAGTTCTTC.